The source of this TCR beta chain is a study of blood T cell repertoires in COVID-19. CDR3 size: 17 residues. CDR1 and CDR2 from the germline V gene are MDHEN and SYDVKM. V lost 7 bases, J lost 0 bases, and 11 bases stayed unmatched. Method: immunoSEQ multiplex PCR; TCRdb's copy keeps in-frame clones and lacks some. The sample lists hundreds of thousands of clones, approximately 85% occurring once. Sequencing was carried out using peripheral blood. The clonotype comes from a human donor in a cohort sampled during active COVID-19. The V call is TRBV28, the J call TRBJ1-5, with 8 bases aligning to TRBD1. The CDR3 nucleotides are TGTGCCAGCATTCCGGGACAGGCTCCTTATAGCAATCAGCCCCAGCATTTT. Residues: CASIPGQAPYSNQPQHF.